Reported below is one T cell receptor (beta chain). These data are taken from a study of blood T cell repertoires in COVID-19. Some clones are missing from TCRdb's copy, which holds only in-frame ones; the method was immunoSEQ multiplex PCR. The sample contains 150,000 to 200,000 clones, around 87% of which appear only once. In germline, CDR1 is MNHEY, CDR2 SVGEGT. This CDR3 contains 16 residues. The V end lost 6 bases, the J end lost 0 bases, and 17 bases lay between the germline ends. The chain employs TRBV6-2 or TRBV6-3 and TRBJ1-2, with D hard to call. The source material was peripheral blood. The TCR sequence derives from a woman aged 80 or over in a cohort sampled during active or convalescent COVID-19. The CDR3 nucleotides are TGTGCCAGCAGCAGCAGGTCCTCTGTTTCTAACTATGGCTACACCTTC. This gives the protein CASSSRSSVSNYGYTF.